This T cell receptor beta chain emerged from a study of metastatic and nonmetastatic thyroid tumors (dated by TCRdb to about 2020). Study-wide context: For patients with malignant and with benign thyroid disease, the researchers compared repertoires between peripheral blood samples and tumor or nodule tissue samples.

There are 15 amino acids in the CDR3, from cysteine to phenylalanine inclusive. Of all the DNA, just the CDR3 is kept, 45 bases in frame from base 1. For CDR1 and CDR2, the germline V gene (reference sequence) lists GTSNPN and SVGIG. Compared with germline, V lacks 1 base and J lacks 4 bases; bases without a gene match: 5. Here is what the overall study found, with its caveats: In both blood and tumor samples, TCR beta diversity was reported to be significantly higher in malignant tumors than in benign nodules.

This clone came up many times. Its specific antigen is unknown. There are no base qualities to consult, and no much larger clone falls within one base. Before undergoing thyroid surgery, none of the patients had been given any kind of treatment. Using T-cell receptor beta sequencing, the researchers looked back retrospectively at clinical samples from patients, gathered between the early 2010s and the late 2010s. To prepare the library, PCR was applied. The run used an Illumina HiSeq 4000. High-throughput sequencing was used to profile the TCR beta-chain CDR3 region of every patient. The original methods were these. Drawing on CDR3 differences between clinicopathological groups, the researchers built a classifier meant to tell apart patients with distant-metastatic papillary thyroid cancer. The Shannon index was used to assess repertoire diversity, and the Morisita-Horn index was used to assess tumor-blood repertoire similarity. TCRdb's own reprocessing of the public reads used fastp at Q25 and MiXCR and kept productive beta chains. TCRdb, not the authors, supplied the V and J calls. For this sample the table gives approximately 30,000 clones, of which 23% were detected only once. The top ten clones comprise more than 2% of the sample.

The chain links TRBV30 with TRBJ2-1; 9 of the junction bases match TRBD2. This TCR came from a female donor with papillary thyroid cancer or a benign thyroid nodule (not recorded which). Some clones in this sample may be carry-over from other donors' samples. The specimen sequenced was blood. The nucleotide sequence is given as TGTGCCTGGAGTGGGGCTAGCGGGGTATACAATGAGCAGTTCTTC. This codes for CAWSGASGVYNEQFF. The variable domain in full, with residues beyond the CDR3 obtained from the reference TRBV30 and TRBJ2-1 genes, is SQTIHQWPATLVQPVGSPLSLECTVEGTSNPNLYWYRQAAGRGLQLLFYSVGIGQISSEVPQNLSASRPQDRQFILSSKKLLLSDSGFYLCAWSGASGVYNEQFFGPGTRLTVL.